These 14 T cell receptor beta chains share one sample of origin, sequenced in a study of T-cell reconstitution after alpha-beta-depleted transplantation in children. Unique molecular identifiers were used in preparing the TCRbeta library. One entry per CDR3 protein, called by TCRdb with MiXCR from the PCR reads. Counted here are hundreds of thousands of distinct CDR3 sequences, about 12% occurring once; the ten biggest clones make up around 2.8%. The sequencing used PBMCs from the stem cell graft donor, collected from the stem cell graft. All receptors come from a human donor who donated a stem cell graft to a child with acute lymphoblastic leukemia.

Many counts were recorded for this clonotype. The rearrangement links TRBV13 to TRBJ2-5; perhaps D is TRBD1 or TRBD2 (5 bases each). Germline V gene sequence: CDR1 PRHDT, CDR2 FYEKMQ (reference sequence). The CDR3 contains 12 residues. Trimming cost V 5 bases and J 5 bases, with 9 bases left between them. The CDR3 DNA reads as TGTGCCAGCAGCCGGGACGGCGAGACCCAGTACTTC. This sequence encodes CASSRDGETQYF.

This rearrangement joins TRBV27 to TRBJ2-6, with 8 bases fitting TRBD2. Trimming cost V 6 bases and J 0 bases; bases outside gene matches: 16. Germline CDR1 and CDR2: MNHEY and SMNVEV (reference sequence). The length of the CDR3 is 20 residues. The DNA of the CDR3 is TGTGCCAGCAGCGCGACGGGCTGGCGGGGGGAGAGCTCTGGGGCCAACGTCCTGACTTTC. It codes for CASSATGWRGESSGANVLTF.

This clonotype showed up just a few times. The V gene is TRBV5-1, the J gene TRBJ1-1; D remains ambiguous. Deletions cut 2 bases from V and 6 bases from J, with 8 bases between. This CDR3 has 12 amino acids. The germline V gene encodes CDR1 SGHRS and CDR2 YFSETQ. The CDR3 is CASSFGGPEAFF. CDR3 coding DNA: TGCGCCAGCAGCTTCGGCGGCCCTGAAGCTTTCTTT.

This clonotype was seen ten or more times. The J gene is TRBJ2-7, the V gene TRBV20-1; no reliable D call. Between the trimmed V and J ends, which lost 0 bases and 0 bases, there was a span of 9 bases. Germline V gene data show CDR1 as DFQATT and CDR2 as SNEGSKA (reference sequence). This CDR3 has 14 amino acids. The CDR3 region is CSARDQLISYEQYF. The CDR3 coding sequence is TGCAGTGCTAGAGACCAGTTGATCTCCTACGAGCAGTACTTC.

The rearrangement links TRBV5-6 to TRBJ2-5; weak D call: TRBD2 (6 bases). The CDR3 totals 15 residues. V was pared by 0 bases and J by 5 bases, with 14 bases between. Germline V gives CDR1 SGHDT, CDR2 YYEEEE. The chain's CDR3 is CASSLAGGMSETQYF. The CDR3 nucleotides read TGTGCCAGCAGCTTGGCCGGCGGGATGAGCGAGACCCAGTACTTC.

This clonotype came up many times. The DNA for the CDR3 is TGCAGTGCTAGAGTCGACAGGGCTCAGCCCCAGCATTTT. This gives the protein CSARVDRAQPQHF. V is TRBV20-1 and J is TRBJ1-5; 7 bases line up with TRBD1. The germline gives CDR1 DFQATT, CDR2 SNEGSKA (reference sequence). Losses at the gene ends were 1 base for V and 6 bases for J; bases not matched to a gene: 3. CDR3 length: 13 amino acids.

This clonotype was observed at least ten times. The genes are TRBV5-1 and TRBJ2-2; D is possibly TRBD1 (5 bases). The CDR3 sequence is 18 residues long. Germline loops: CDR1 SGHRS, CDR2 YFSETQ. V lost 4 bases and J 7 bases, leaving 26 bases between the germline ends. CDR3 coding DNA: TGCGCCAGCAGCGAGAGTAGCCCACGGTACATGCAGGGCGGGGAGCTGTTTTTT. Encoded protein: CASSESSPRYMQGGELFF.

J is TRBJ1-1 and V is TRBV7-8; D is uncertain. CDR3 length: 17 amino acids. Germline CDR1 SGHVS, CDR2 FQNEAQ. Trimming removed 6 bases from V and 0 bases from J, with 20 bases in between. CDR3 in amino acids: CASSYRSPGLVNTEAFF. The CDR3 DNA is TGTGCCAGCAGTTATCGAAGTCCGGGGTTGGTGAACACTGAAGCTTTCTTT.

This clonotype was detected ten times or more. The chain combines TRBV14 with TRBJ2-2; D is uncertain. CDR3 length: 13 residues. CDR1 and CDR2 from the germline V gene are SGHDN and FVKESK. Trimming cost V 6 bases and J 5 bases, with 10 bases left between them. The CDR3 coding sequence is TGTGCCAGCAGTCCCCTGGAGACCGGGGAGCTGTTTTTT. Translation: CASSPLETGELFF.

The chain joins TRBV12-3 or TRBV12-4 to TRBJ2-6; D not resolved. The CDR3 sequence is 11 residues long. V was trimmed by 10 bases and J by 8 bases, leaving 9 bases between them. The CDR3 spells CAIIATNVLTF. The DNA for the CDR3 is TGTGCCATCATCGCAACCAACGTCCTGACTTTC.

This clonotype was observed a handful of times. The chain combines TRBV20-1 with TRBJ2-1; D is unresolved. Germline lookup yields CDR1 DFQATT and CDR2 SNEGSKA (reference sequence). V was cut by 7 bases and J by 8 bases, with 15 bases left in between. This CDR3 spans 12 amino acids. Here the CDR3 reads CSVPSRWYEQFF. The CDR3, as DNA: TGCAGTGTCCCCTCTCGTTGGTATGAGCAGTTCTTC.

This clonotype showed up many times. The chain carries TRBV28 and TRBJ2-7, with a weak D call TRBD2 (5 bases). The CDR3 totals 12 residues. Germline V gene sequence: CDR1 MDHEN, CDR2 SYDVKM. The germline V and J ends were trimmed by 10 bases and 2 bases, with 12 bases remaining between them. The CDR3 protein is CATTRPPYEQYF. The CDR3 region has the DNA TGTGCCACCACTAGGCCCCCCTACGAGCAGTACTTC.

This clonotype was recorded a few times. CDR3 sequence (DNA): TGTGCCAGCAGCCAAGAGGGAAGGTCCGGGTTGTGGGGCACTGAAGCTTTCTTT. This sequence encodes CASSQEGRSGLWGTEAFF. This chain links TRBV14 with TRBJ1-1; D ambiguous. CDR3 length equals 18 residues. The V and J ends lost 0 bases and 4 bases respectively, with 21 bases between them. Looked up from germline, CDR1 is SGHDN and CDR2 is FVKESK.

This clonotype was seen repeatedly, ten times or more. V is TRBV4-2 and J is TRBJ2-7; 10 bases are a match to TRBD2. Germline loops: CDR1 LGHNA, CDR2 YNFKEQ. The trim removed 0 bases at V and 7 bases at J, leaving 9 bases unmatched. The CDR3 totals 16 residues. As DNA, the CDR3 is TGTGCCAGCAGCCAAGAGGGGCTAGCGGGAGACGGGGAGCAGTACTTC. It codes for CASSQEGLAGDGEQYF.